A single sample is the source of the 14 T cell receptor beta chains below, sequenced in a study of blood T cell repertoires in COVID-19. Assay: immunoSEQ multiplex PCR; the TCRdb copy retains only in-frame clones and omits some. Here the sample spans approximately 230,000 clones, more than 70% being singletons. The sample comprised peripheral blood. The receptors were gathered from a woman in her forties who had recovered from COVID-19.

The rearrangement uses TRBV7-9 and TRBJ1-2; D may be TRBD1 (5 bases). Germline V lookup: CDR1 SEHNR, CDR2 FQNEAQ (reference sequence). The V gene lost 4 bases and the J gene lost 2 bases, with 17 bases spanning the gap. There are 16 residues in the CDR3. DNA of the CDR3: TGTGCCAGCAGCTCGAAGGAGGGGTACTCGAACTATGGCTACACCTTC. Residues: CASSSKEGYSNYGYTF.

V and J are TRBV6-2 or TRBV6-3 and TRBJ1-1, with no clear D. This CDR3 is 15 amino acids long. Germline CDR1 MNHEY, CDR2 SVGEGT. V was trimmed by 3 bases and J by 4 bases, leaving 15 bases between them. This chain's CDR3 is CASSYLVGRSTEAFF. CDR3 DNA sequence: TGTGCCAGCAGTTATTTGGTGGGGAGGTCCACTGAAGCTTTCTTT.

The V call is TRBV7-2, the J call TRBJ1-5, with a tentative D call TRBD1 (5 bases). CDR1 is SGHTA, CDR2 FQGNSA, per germline. There are 14 residues in the CDR3. V was shortened by 6 bases and J by 5 bases, with 14 bases between the two germline ends. The CDR3 nucleotides are TGTGCCAGCAGTTTAAGGGGATCCTATCAGCCCCAGCATTTT. It translates to CASSLRGSYQPQHF.

This chain joins TRBV5-1 and TRBJ1-1; the D is unclear. Germline assignment: CDR1 SGHRS and CDR2 YFSETQ. Deletions cut 0 bases from V and 2 bases from J, with 5 bases between. The CDR3 is made up of 13 amino acids. The CDR3 DNA reads as TGCGCCAGCAGCTTGGGTCTAAACACTGAAGCTTTCTTT. This sequence encodes CASSLGLNTEAFF.

The rearrangement uses TRBV28 and TRBJ2-5, with a weak D call TRBD1 (6 bases). Trimming removed 2 bases from V and 5 bases from J, with 12 bases in between. The germline V gene has CDR1 MDHEN and CDR2 SYDVKM. CDR3 length: 14 amino acids. CDR3 residues: CASSLARGRETQYF. The CDR3 nucleotides are TGTGCCAGCAGTTTAGCCAGGGGTCGGGAGACCCAGTACTTC.

The CDR3 DNA follows: TGTGCCAGCAGCTTTCGGCGGGGACTAGCGGCGAAGGAGACCCAGTACTTC. Amino acids: CASSFRRGLAAKETQYF. The chain couples TRBV5-6 to TRBJ2-5; 11 nucleotides match TRBD2. The CDR3 has 17 amino acids. CDR1 and CDR2 from the germline V gene are SGHDT and YYEEEE. Trimming cost V 2 bases and J 5 bases; bases outside gene matches: 11.

The rearrangement uses TRBV7-2 and TRBJ2-7; 7 bases agree with TRBD1. From germline, CDR1 is SGHTA and CDR2 FQGNSA. CDR3 size: 14 residues. Trimming took 3 bases from V and 4 from J; bases not matched to a gene: 6. For the CDR3, the DNA is TGTGCCAGCAGCTTTAACACAGGGGATTACGAGCAGTACTTC. Its translation is CASSFNTGDYEQYF.

The V call is TRBV11-3, the J call TRBJ2-1; perhaps TRBD2 as D (5 bases). The CDR3 is 15 residues long. Germline-derived CDR1 and CDR2 are SGHNT and YENEEA. V was clipped by 0 bases and J by 5 bases, with 11 bases between them. DNA of the CDR3: TGTGCCAGCAGCTTAGAGGCAACGAGGGACAATGAGCAGTTCTTC. Protein product: CASSLEATRDNEQFF.

The gene calls are TRBV6-5 and TRBJ2-7; 7 nucleotides align to TRBD1. The V gene's germline CDR1 is MNHEY and CDR2 SVGAGI. Trimming removed 2 bases from V and 2 bases from J; junction bases left unmatched: 6. The CDR3 consists of 15 residues. CDR3 coding DNA: TGTGCCAGCAGTTACACCCGGGACAGAACCTACGAGCAGTACTTC. It codes for CASSYTRDRTYEQYF.

Here the CDR3 reads CSVEDRLGGELFF. Written as DNA, the CDR3 is TGCAGCGTTGAAGACAGGTTAGGCGGGGAGCTGTTTTTT. The chain uses TRBV29-1 and TRBJ2-2; D gene ambiguous. V lost 0 bases and J lost 7, with 9 bases in between. The CDR3 is 13 amino acids. From germline, CDR1 is SQVTM and CDR2 ANQGSEA.

The chain combines TRBV18 with TRBJ2-7; weak D call: TRBD2 (5 bases). The CDR3 sequence is 16 residues long. Deletions cut 7 bases from V and 1 base from J, with 20 bases between. CDR1 is KGHSH, CDR2 LQKENI, per germline. The CDR3 loop is CASYGEAYGGSYEQYF. CDR3 bases: TGTGCCAGCTATGGGGAAGCTTATGGCGGGTCCTACGAGCAGTACTTC.

DNA for the CDR3: TGTGCCAGTAGTATAGATCGGGCGGACCGGGGCTATGGCTACACCTTC. Translation: CASSIDRADRGYGYTF. The gene calls are TRBV19 and TRBJ1-2, with unresolved D. The CDR3 contains 16 residues. V shed 0 bases and J shed 4 bases, with 15 bases lying between them. Germline V CDR1 and CDR2: LNHDA, SQIVND (reference sequence). Filled out from reference TRBV19 and TRBJ1-2, the complete variable domain reads DGGITQSPKYLFRKEGQNVTLSCEQNLNHDAMYWYRQDPGQGLRLIYYSQIVNDFQKGDIAEGYSVSREKKESFPLTVTSAQKNPTAFYLCASSIDRADRGYGYTFGSGTRLTVV.

This clone was seen only a few times. The chain is built from TRBV6-4 and TRBJ1-5, with D tentatively TRBD1 (5 bases). The germline V and J ends were trimmed by 8 bases and 3 bases, with 26 bases remaining between them. Germline CDR1 reads MRHNA; CDR2 reads SNTAGT. The CDR3 covers 18 residues. The CDR3 DNA follows: TGTGCCAGCGCCAACTCCCGCAGCCGGGGGGATATCAATCAGCCCCAGCATTTT. Protein sequence: CASANSRSRGDINQPQHF.

The chain uses TRBV7-2 and TRBJ1-1; 7 positions agree with TRBD1. Germline V gene lookup returns CDR1 SGHTA and CDR2 FQGNSA. Unmatched junction bases numbered 6, after V lost 4 bases and J lost 4 bases. CDR3 length: 14 residues. The CDR3 DNA sequence: TGTGCCAGCAGCTCGACAGGGTGGGTCACTGAAGCTTTCTTT. This gives the protein CASSSTGWVTEAFF.